The 7 T cell receptor beta chains presented below share a single source sample, sequenced in a study of cytomegalovirus exposure and HLA in healthy donors. Use of 60 Vbeta and 13 Jbeta primers characterized the PCR. Libraries were prepared by immunoSEQ multiplex PCR; TCRdb keeps only in-frame clonotypes and omits some of them. The sample contains more than 80,000 clones, just over 70% of which appear only once. Sequences were obtained from PBMCs. The receptor source for this set is a boy between 10 and 17 years old in good health and CMV-seronegative.

The chain joins TRBV10-2 to TRBJ2-7; tentative D call: TRBD1 (8 bases). V was shortened by 8 bases and J by 6 bases, with 14 bases between the two germline ends. The CDR3 spans 12 residues. Germline CDR1 reads WSHSY; CDR2 reads SAAADI. CDR3 amino acids: CASRTGRGEQYF. CDR3 nucleotide sequence: TGCGCCAGCCGGACAGGGAGGGGCGAGCAGTACTTC.

This chain joins TRBV30 and TRBJ1-2; no clear D gene. Trimming removed 4 bases from V and 0 bases from J, with 12 bases in between. The CDR3 runs to 14 residues. Germline V gives CDR1 GTSNPN, CDR2 SVGIG (reference sequence). DNA for the CDR3: TGTGCCTGGACCCCTGGACTAGCTAACTATGGCTACACCTTC. As protein: CAWTPGLANYGYTF.

This clone was found once. The rearrangement uses TRBV10-3 and TRBJ1-2; perhaps TRBD1 as D (6 bases). CDR1 is ENHRY and CDR2 is SYGVKD in the germline V gene. Trimming took 8 bases from V and 6 from J, leaving 16 bases between them. This CDR3 is 13 amino acids long. DNA of the CDR3: TGTGCCATCGCGGCTGCAGGGGATGATGGCTACACCTTC. Amino acid sequence: CAIAAAGDDGYTF.

This chain links TRBV9 with TRBJ1-2; 9 bases agree with TRBD1. This CDR3 has 15 residues. The germline gives CDR1 SGDLS, CDR2 YYNGEE. With 4 bases clipped from V and 6 bases from J, the junction kept 10 bases outside the gene matches. The CDR3 here is CASSPGGGTGNGYTF. The CDR3 DNA sequence: TGTGCCAGCAGCCCAGGGGGGGGGACAGGGAATGGCTACACCTTC.

This chain joins TRBV4-2 and TRBJ1-2, with TRBD1 matching over 7 bases. Germline CDR1 reads LGHNA; CDR2 reads YNFKEQ. The V segment lost 4 bases and the J segment 4 bases; nucleotides outside the gene matches: 9. The CDR3 is 15 residues long. In DNA, the CDR3 is TGTGCCAGCAGCCCGATCCTGGGACAGCCCTATGGCTACACCTTC. Its protein product is CASSPILGQPYGYTF.

The V and J genes are TRBV18 and TRBJ1-2; D unclear. CDR1 and CDR2 (germline): KGHSH, LQKENI. Trimming cost V 0 bases and J 8 bases, with 13 bases left between them. CDR3 length: 14 amino acids. CDR3: CASSPPIAGWGYTF. CDR3 sequence (DNA): TGTGCCAGCTCACCACCGATCGCGGGTTGGGGCTACACCTTC.

J is TRBJ1-1 and V is TRBV11-3; D is unresolved. Looked up from germline, CDR1 is SGHNT and CDR2 is YENEEA. Trimming stripped 1 base from V and 9 bases from J, with 9 bases between. The CDR3 contains 12 residues. This chain's CDR3 is CASSLVEGKAFF. CDR3 nucleotide sequence: TGTGCCAGCAGCTTAGTGGAGGGAAAAGCTTTCTTT. Full variable domain (outside the CDR3, taken from reference TRBV11-3 and TRBJ1-1): EAGVVQSPRYKIIEKKQPVAFWCNPISGHNTLYWYLQNLGQGPELLIRYENEEAVDDSQLPKDRFSAERLKGVDSTLKIQPAELGDSAVYLCASSLVEGKAFFGQGTRLTVV.